Included here is one TCR beta chain sequence, with context. This sample was included in a study of shared clonotypes between healthy human individuals. This CDR3 comprises 15 residues. Trimming took 3 bases from V and 6 from J, leaving 16 bases between them. Germline CDR1 SGDLS, CDR2 YYNGEE. The protocol was immunoSEQ multiplex PCR, while the TCRdb copy is restricted to in-frame clones and leaves out a portion. The sample records some 700,000 clones, 90% being singletons. The sequence was collected from a man between 18 and 29 years old in good health. Some clones in this sample may be carry-over from other donors' samples. This chain uses TRBV9 with TRBJ2-1, with D maybe TRBD1 (5 bases). The sample was memory CD8+ T cells from PBMCs. The subset denotes: CD45RO+ cells pooled with CCR7-negative TemRA cells. Written as DNA, the CDR3 is TGTGCCAGCAGCGGACCCGCCCCTAGGGGCAATGAGCAGTTCTTC. Protein sequence: CASSGPAPRGNEQFF.